This T cell receptor beta chain was documented in a study of blood T cell repertoires in COVID-19. Study-level background: Donors in the United States, Italy and Spain gave samples during acute or convalescent COVID-19. Sources were T cells, B-cell-depleted T cells, or PBMCs; the material itself was cDNA or gDNA.

Profiling relied on immunoSEQ multiplex PCR, and the TCRdb table lists in-frame clones only, not all of them. The sample lists around 97,000 clones; more than 75% were seen once. Trimming pared 4 bases from V and 4 bases from J, leaving 14 bases between. The CDR3 covers 14 residues. Germline-derived CDR1 and CDR2 are SGHDT and YYEEEE. This receptor was taken from a human donor in a cohort sampled during active COVID-19. Specimen: peripheral blood. The chain has TRBV5-6 and TRBJ1-2; possible D gene TRBD1, 5 bases. This CDR3 reads CASSRGPGGYGYTF. As DNA, the CDR3 is TGTGCCAGCAGCCGCGGACCGGGGGGCTATGGCTACACCTTC. Based on the CDR3 plus reference TRBV5-6 and TRBJ1-2, the full variable domain is DAGVTQSPTHLIKTRGQQVTLRCSPKSGHDTVSWYQQALGQGPQFIFQYYEEEERQRGNFPDRFSGHQFPNYSSELNVNALLLGDSALYLCASSRGPGGYGYTFGSGTRLTVV.